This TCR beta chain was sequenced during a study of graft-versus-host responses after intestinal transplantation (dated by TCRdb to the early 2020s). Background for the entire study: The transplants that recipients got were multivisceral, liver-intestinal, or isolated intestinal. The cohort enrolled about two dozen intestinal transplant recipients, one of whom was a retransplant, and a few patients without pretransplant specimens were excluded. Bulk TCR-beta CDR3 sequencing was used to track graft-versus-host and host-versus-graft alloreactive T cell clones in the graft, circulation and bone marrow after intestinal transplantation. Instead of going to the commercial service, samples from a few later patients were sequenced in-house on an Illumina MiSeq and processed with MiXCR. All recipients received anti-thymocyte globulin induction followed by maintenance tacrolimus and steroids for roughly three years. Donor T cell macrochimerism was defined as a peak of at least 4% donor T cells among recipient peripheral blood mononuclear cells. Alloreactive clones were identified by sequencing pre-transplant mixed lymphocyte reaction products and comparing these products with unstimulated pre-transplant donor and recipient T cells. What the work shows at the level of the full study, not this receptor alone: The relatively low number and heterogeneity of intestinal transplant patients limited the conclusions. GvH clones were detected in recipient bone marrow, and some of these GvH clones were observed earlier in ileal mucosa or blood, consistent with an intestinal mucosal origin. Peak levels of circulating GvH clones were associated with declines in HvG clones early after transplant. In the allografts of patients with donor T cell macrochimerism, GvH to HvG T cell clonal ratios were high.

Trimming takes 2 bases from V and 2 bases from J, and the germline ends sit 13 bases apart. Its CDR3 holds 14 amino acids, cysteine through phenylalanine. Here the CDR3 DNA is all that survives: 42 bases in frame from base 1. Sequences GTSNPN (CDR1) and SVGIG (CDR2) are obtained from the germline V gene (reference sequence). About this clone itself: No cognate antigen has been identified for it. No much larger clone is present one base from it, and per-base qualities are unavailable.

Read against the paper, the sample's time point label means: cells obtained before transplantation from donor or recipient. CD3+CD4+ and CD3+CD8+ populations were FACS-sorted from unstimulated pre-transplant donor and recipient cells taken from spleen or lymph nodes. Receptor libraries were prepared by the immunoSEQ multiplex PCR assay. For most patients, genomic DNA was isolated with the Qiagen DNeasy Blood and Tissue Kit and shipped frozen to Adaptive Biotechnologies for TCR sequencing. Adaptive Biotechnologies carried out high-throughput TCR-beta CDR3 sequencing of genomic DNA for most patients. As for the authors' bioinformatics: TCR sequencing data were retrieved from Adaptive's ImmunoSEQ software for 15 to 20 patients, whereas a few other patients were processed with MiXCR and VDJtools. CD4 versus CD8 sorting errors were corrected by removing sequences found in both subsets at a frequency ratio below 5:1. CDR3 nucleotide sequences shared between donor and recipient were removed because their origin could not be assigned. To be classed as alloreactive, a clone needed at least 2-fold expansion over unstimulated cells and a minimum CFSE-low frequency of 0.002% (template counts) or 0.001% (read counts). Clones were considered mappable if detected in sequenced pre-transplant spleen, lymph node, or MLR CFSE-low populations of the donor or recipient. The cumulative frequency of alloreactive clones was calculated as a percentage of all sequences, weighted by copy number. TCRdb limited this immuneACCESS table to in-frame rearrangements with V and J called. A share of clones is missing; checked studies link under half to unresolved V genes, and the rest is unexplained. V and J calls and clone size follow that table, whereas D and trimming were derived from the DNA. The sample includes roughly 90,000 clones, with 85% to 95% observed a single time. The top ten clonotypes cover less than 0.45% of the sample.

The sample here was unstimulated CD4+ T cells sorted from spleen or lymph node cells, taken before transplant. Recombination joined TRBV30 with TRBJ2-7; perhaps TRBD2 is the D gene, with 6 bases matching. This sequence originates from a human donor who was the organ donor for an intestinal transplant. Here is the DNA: TGTGCCTGGAGTCTCGGGACTTTTCCCTACGAGCAGTACTTC. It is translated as CAWSLGTFPYEQYF.